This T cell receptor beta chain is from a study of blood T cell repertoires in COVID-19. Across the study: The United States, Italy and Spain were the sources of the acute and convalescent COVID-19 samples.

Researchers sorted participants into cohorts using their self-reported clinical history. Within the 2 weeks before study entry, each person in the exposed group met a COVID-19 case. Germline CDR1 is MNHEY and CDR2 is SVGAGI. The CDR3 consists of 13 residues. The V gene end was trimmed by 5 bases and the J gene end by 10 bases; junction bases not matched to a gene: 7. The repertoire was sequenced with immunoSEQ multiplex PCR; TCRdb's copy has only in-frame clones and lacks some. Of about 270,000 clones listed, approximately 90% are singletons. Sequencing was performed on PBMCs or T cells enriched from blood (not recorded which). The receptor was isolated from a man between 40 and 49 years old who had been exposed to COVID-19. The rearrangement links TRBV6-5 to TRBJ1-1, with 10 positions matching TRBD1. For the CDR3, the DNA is TGTGCCAGCAGTAACCGGGACAGGGGATCAGCTTTCTTT. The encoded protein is CASSNRDRGSAFF.